The sequence of this T cell receptor (beta chain) was determined in a study of CD8 T cells in Susac syndrome. Notes on the study in general: The study's TCR sequencing and HLA analysis drew on a certain number of individuals. That number was acknowledged as relatively small.

TEMRA cells were enriched by FACS, and CD4+ and CD8+ T cells were negatively isolated. An amount of RNA that ranged from roughly 0.5 to 1 ug was reverse transcribed with random hexamers. Amplification of TCR beta CDR3 used immunoSEQ multiplex PCR across 54 Vbeta and 13 Jbeta. TCRdb redid the calling of the immunoSEQ multiplex PCR reads with MiXCR, one entry per CDR3 protein. This sample has 150,000 to 200,000 distinct CDR3 sequences; over 85% occur once, and the top ten carry 0.1%. Comments on this clonotype: Its cognate antigen is unknown.

The source material was CD4+ T cells from PBMCs. This TCR was sampled from a human donor in good health.

The DNA of the CDR3 is TGTGCCAGCAGTTTATCTATAAGAGGGTACGAGCAGTACTTC. Its protein product is CASSLSIRGYEQYF. The chain has TRBV27 and TRBJ2-7; D may be TRBD2 (5 bases). The CDR3 is 14 residues long. Trimming left V 0 bases short and J 4 bases short, with 10 bases between. Germline V lookup: CDR1 MNHEY, CDR2 SMNVEV (reference sequence).